This T cell receptor beta chain originates from a study of blood T cell repertoires in COVID-19. Study-level information: PBMCs, B-cell-depleted T cells, or T cells were the source of the cDNA or gDNA that made up the material.

Assay used: immunoSEQ multiplex PCR; TCRdb lists only in-frame clones, some missing. This sample carries 180,000 or so clones, more than 85% of them seen once, and the ten largest clones take 0.99%. Looked up from germline, CDR1 is SEHNR and CDR2 is FQNEAQ (reference sequence). Trimming left V 1 base short and J 9 bases short, with 10 bases between. This CDR3 has 13 amino acids. J is TRBJ2-1 and V is TRBV7-9; D call uncertain. The TCR comes from a man between 18 and 29 years old with acute or convalescent COVID-19. Sequenced material: peripheral blood. The chain's CDR3 is CASSLVAVSEQFF. The CDR3, as DNA: TGTGCCAGCAGCTTAGTAGCAGTTAGTGAGCAGTTCTTC.